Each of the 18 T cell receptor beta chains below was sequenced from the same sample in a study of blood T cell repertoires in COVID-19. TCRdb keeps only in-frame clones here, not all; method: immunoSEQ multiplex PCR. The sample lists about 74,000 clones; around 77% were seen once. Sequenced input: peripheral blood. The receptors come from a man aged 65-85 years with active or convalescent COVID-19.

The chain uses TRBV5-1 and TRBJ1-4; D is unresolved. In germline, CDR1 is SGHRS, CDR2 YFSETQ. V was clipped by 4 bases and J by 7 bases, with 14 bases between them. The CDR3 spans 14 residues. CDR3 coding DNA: TGCGCCAGCAGCATGGACGGCCGGGGTGAAAAACTGTTTTTT. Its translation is CASSMDGRGEKLFF.

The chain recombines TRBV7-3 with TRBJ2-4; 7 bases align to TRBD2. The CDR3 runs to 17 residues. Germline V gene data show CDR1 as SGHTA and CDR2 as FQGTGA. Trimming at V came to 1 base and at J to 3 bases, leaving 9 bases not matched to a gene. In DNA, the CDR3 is TGTGCCAGCAGCTTAAGGCCGCGGGGGACTTTCAAAAACATTCAGTACTTC. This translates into CASSLRPRGTFKNIQYF.

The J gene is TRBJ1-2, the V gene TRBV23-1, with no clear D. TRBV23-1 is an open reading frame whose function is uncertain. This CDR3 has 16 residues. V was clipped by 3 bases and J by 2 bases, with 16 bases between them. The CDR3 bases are TGCGCCAGCAGTCACCCCCGACCGGGATTCAACTATGGCTACACCTTC. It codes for CASSHPRPGFNYGYTF.

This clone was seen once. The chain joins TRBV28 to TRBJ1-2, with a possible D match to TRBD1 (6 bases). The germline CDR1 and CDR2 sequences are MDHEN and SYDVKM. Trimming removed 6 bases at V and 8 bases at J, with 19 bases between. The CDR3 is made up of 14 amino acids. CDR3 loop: CASSSLDSPRGYTF. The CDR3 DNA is TGTGCCAGCAGCTCGCTGGACAGCCCGAGAGGCTACACCTTC.

CDR3 sequence (DNA): TGTGCCTGGAGTCCCGGGACAGGTTACACAGATACGCAGTATTTT. Translation: CAWSPGTGYTDTQYF. This rearrangement joins TRBV30 to TRBJ2-3, with TRBD1 matching 8 bases. Germline V lookup: CDR1 GTSNPN, CDR2 SVGIG (reference sequence). Trimming at V came to 2 bases and at J to 2 bases, leaving 6 bases not matched to a gene. The CDR3 length is 15 residues.

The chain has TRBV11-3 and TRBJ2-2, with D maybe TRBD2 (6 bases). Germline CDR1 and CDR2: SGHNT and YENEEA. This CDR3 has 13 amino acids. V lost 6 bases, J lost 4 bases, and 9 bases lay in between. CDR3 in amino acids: CASREGRTGELFF. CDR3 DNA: TGTGCCAGCAGGGAGGGGCGCACCGGGGAGCTGTTTTTT.

CDR3 nucleotide sequence: TGTGCCAGCAGTGAATTATTTCGGGACAGGGGACGGAACACTGAAGCTTTCTTT. Translating it yields CASSELFRDRGRNTEAFF. The chain couples TRBV2 to TRBJ1-1; 10 nucleotides match TRBD1. V dropped 2 bases and J dropped 1; count of bases not matched to a gene: 10. CDR1 is SNHLY, CDR2 FYNNEI, per germline. This CDR3 is built from 18 residues.

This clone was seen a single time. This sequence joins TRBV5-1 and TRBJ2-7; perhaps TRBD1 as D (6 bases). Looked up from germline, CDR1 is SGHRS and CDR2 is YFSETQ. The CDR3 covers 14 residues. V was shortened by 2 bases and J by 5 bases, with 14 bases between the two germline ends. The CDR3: CASSFQGMVDEQYF. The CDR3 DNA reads TGCGCCAGCAGCTTTCAGGGGATGGTCGACGAGCAGTACTTC.

The CDR3 bases are TGTGCCAGCAGCCCAGCACAAGCGACAGGAGTCACTCGGCAGTACTTC. Translating gives CASSPAQATGVTRQYF. V is TRBV3-1 (or the pseudogene TRBV3-2) and J is TRBJ2-7, with TRBD1 as a possible D gene (6 bases). The CDR3 is made up of 16 amino acids. Germline V gives CDR1 LGHDT, CDR2 YNNKEL (reference sequence). Trimming took 4 bases from V and 9 from J, leaving 25 bases between them.

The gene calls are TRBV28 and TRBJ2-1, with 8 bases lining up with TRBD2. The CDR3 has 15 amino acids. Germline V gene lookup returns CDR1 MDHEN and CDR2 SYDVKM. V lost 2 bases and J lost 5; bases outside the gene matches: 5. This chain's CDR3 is CASSLSSGGNNEQFF. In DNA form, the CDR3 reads TGTGCCAGCAGTTTAAGCTCGGGGGGGAACAATGAGCAGTTCTTC.

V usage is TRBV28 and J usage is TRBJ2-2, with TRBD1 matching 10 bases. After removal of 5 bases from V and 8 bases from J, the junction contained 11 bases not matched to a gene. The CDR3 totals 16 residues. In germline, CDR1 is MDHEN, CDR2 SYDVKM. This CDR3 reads CASSLDRGLKVGELFF. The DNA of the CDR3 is TGTGCCAGCAGTCTCGACAGGGGGCTGAAGGTTGGGGAGCTGTTTTTT.

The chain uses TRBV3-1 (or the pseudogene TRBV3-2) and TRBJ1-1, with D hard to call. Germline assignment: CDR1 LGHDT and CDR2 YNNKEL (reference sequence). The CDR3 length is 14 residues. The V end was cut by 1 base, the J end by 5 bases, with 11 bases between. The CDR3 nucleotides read TGTGCCAGCAGCCAAGGTCGAGGGTATACTGAAGCTTTCTTT. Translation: CASSQGRGYTEAFF.

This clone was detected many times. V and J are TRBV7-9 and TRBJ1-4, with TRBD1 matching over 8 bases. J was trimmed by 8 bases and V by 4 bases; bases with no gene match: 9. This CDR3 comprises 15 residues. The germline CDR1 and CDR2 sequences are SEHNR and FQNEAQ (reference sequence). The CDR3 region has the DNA TGTGCCAGCAGCTCGCGGACAGGGCTAGACGAAAAACTGTTTTTT. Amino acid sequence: CASSSRTGLDEKLFF.

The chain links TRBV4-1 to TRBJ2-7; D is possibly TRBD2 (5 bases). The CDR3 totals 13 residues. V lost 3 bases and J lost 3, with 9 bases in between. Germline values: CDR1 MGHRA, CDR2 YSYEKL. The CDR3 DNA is TGCGCCAGCAGCCAGGGTAGCGTCTACGAGCAGTACTTC. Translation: CASSQGSVYEQYF.

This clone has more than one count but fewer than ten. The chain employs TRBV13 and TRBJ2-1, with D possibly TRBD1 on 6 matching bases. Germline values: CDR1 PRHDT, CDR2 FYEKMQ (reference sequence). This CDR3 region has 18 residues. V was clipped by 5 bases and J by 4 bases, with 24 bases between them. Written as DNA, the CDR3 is TGTGCCAGCAGCCCCTCTACAACCCACAGGGTGGGTTACAATGAGCAGTTCTTC. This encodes CASSPSTTHRVGYNEQFF.

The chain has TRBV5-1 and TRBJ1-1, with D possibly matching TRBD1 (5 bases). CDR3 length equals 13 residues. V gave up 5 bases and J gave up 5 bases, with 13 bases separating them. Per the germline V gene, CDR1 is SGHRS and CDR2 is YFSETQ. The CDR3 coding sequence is TGCGCCAGCAGACTCCAGGGAGGGACTGAAGCTTTCTTT. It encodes CASRLQGGTEAFF.

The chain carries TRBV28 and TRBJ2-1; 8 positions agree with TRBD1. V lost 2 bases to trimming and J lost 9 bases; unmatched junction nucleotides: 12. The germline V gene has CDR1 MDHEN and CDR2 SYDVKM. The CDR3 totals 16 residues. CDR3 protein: CASSLADRVGTLEQFF. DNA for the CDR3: TGTGCCAGCAGTTTAGCGGACAGGGTTGGAACTCTTGAGCAGTTCTTC.

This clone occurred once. CDR3 loop: CASSQETGGWYGYTF. In nucleotides, the CDR3 is TGTGCCAGCAGCCAAGAAACAGGGGGATGGTATGGCTACACCTTC. The gene calls are TRBV3-1 (or the pseudogene TRBV3-2) and TRBJ1-2; 8 bases are a match to TRBD1. The V gene end was trimmed by 0 bases and the J gene end by 5 bases; junction bases not matched to a gene: 5. Looked up from germline, CDR1 is LGHDT and CDR2 is YNNKEL (reference sequence). The CDR3 is 15 residues long.